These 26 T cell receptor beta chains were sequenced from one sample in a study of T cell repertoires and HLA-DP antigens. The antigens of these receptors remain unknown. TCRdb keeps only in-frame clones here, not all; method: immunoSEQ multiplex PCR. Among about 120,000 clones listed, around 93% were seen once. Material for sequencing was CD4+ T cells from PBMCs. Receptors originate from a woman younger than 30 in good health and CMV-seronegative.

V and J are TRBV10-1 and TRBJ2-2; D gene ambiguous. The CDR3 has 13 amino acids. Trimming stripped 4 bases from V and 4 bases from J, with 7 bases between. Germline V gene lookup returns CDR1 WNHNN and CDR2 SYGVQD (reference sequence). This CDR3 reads CASSAEATGELFF. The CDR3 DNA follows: TGCGCCAGCAGTGCTGAAGCCACCGGGGAGCTGTTTTTT.

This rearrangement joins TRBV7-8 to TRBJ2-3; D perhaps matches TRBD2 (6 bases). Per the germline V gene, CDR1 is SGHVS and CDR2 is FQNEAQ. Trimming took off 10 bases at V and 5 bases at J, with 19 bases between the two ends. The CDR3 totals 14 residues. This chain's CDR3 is CATLLGGMRDTQYF. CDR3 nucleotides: TGTGCCACCCTCCTGGGGGGAATGAGAGATACGCAGTATTTT. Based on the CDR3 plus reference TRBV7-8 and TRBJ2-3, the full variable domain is GAGVSQSPRYKVAKRGQDVALRCDPISGHVSLFWYQQALGQGPEFLTYFQNEAQLDKSGLPSDRFFAERPEGSVSTLKIQRTQQEDSAVYLCATLLGGMRDTQYFGPGTRLTVL.

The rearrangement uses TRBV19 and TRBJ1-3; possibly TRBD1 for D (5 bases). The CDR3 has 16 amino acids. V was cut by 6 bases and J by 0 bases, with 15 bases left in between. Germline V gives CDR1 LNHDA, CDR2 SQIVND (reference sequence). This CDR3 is CASRTLEGISGNTIYF. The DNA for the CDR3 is TGTGCCAGTAGAACACTAGAGGGGATCTCTGGAAACACCATATATTTT.

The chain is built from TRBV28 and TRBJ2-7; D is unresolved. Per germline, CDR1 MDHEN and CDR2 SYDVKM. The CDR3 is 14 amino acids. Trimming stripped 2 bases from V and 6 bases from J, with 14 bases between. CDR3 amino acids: CASSLGVFLSEQYV. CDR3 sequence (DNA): TGTGCCAGCAGTTTAGGAGTCTTTCTCAGCGAGCAGTACGTC.

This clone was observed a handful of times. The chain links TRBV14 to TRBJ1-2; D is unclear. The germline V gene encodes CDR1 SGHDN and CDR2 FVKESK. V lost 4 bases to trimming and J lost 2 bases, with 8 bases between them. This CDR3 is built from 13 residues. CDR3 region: CASSRMENYGYTF. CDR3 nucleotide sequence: TGTGCCAGCAGCCGTATGGAAAACTATGGCTACACCTTC. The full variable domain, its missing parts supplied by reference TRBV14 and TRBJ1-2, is EAGVTQFPSHSVIEKGQTVTLRCDPISGHDNLYWYRRVMGKEIKFLLHFVKESKQDESGMPNNRFLAERTGGTYSTLKVQPAELEDSGVYFCASSRMENYGYTFGSGTRLTVV.

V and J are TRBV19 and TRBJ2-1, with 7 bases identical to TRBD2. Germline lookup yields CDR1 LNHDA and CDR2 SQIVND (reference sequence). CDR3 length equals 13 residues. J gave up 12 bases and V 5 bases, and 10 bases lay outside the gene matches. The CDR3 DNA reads TGTGCCAGTAGTGTGACTAGCTGGGACGGGCAGTTCTTC. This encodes CASSVTSWDGQFF.

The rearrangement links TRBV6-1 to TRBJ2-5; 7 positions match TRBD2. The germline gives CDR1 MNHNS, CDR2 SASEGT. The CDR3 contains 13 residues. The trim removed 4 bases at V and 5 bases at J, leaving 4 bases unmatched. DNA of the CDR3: TGTGCCAGCAGTGGGACTAGACCGGAGACCCAGTACTTC. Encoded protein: CASSGTRPETQYF.

The CDR3 DNA reads TGTGCCAGCAGCTTGGCCACATTGGGGGAACTGTTTTTT. The encoded protein is CASSLATLGELFF. V gene TRBV5-6 combines with J gene TRBJ1-4, with D possibly TRBD1 on 5 matching bases. The germline CDR1 and CDR2 sequences are SGHDT and YYEEEE. V was trimmed by 0 bases and J by 12 bases, leaving 12 bases between them. This CDR3 region has 13 residues.

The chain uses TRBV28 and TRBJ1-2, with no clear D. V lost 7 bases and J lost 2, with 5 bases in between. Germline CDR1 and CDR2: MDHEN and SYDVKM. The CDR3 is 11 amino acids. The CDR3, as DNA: TGTGCCAGCAACAGAAACTATGGCTACACCTTC. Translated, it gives CASNRNYGYTF.

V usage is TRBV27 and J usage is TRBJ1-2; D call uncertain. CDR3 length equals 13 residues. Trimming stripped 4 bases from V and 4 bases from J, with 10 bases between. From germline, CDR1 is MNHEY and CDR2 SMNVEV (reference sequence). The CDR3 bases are TGTGCCAGCAGTTCGGCGCGGTCCTATGGCTACACCTTC. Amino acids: CASSSARSYGYTF.

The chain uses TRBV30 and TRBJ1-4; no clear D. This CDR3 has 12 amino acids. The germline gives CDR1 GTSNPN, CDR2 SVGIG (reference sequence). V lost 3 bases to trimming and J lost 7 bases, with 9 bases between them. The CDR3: CAWRKKGEKLFF. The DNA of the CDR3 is TGTGCCTGGAGAAAAAAGGGTGAAAAACTGTTTTTT.

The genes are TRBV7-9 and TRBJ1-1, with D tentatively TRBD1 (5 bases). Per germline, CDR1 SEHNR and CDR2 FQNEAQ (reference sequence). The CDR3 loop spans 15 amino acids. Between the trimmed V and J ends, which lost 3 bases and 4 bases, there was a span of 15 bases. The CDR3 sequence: CASSLTGMGGTEAFF. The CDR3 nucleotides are TGTGCCAGCAGCTTGACCGGGATGGGGGGCACTGAAGCTTTCTTT.

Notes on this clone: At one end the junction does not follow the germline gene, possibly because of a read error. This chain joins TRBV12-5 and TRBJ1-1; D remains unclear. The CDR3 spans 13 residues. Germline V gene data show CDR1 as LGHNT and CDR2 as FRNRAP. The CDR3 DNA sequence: TGTGTTAGTGGTTTAACGGGTGGTTCTGAAGCTTTCTTT. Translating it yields CVSGLTGGSEAFF.

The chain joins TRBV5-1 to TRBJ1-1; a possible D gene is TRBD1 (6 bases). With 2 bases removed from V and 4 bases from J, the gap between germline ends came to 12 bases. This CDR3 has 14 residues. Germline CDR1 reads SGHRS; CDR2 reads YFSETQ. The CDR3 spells CASSLQGFGTEAFF. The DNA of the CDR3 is TGCGCCAGCAGCTTACAGGGTTTCGGCACTGAAGCTTTCTTT.

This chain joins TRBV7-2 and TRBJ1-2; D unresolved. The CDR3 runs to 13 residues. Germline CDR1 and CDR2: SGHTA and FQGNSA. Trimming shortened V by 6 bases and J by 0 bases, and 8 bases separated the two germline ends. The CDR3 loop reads CASSPRANYGYTF. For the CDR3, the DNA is TGTGCCAGCAGTCCCAGAGCTAACTATGGCTACACCTTC.

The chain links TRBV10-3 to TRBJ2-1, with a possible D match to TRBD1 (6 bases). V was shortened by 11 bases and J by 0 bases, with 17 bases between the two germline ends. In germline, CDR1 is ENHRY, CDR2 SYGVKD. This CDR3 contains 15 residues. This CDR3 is CAPNGQTSSYNEQFF. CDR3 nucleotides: TGTGCCCCCAACGGACAGACGAGCTCCTACAATGAGCAGTTCTTC.

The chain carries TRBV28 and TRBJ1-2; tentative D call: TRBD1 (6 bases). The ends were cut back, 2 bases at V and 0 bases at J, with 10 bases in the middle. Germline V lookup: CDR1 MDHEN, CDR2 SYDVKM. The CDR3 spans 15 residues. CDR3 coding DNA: TGTGCCAGCAGTTTAGTTCGGACAGCTAACTATGGCTACACCTTC. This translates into CASSLVRTANYGYTF.

The CDR3 DNA is TGCAGCGTTGACTCCGGGACAGGGAAGCGCAATGAGCAGTTCTTC. As protein: CSVDSGTGKRNEQFF. The J gene is TRBJ2-1, the V gene TRBV29-1, with 9 bases aligning to TRBD1. The CDR3 has 15 amino acids. The V segment lost 3 bases and the J segment 6 bases; nucleotides outside the gene matches: 9. Germline lookup yields CDR1 SQVTM and CDR2 ANQGSEA.

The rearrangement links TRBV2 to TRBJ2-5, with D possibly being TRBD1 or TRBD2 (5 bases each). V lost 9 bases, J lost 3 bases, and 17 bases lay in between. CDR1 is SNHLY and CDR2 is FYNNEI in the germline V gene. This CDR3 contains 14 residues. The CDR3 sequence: CASINRDGEETQYF. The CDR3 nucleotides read TGTGCCAGTATTAACCGGGACGGCGAAGAGACCCAGTACTTC.

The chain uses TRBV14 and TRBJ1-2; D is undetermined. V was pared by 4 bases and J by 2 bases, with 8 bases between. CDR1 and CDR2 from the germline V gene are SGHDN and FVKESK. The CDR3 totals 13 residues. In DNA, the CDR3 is TGTGCCAGCAGCCTCTACACAAACTATGGCTACACCTTC. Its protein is CASSLYTNYGYTF.

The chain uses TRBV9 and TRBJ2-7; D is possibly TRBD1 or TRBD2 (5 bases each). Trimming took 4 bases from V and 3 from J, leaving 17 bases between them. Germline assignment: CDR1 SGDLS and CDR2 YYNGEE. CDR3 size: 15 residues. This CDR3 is CASSPTGTASYEQYF. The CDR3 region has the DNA TGTGCCAGCAGCCCGACCGGGACGGCGAGCTACGAGCAGTACTTC.

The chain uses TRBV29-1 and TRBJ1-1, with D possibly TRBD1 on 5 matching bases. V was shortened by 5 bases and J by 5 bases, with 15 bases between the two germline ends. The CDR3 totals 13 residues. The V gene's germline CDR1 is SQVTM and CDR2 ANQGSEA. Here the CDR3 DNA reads TGCAGCGTTCAGGGTCCCGCAACAACTGAAGCTTTCTTT. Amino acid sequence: CSVQGPATTEAFF. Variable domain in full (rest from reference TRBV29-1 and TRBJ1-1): SAVISQKPSRDICQRGTSLTIQCQVDSQVTMMFWYRQQPGQSLTLIATANQGSEATYESGFVIDKFPISRPNLTFSTLTVSNMSPEDSSIYLCSVQGPATTEAFFGQGTRLTVV.

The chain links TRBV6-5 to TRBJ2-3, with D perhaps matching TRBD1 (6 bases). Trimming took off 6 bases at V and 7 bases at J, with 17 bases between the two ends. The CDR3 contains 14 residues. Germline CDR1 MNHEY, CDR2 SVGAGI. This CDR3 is CASSRATGHNTQYF. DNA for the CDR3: TGTGCCAGCAGCAGGGCCACAGGGCACAATACGCAGTATTTT.

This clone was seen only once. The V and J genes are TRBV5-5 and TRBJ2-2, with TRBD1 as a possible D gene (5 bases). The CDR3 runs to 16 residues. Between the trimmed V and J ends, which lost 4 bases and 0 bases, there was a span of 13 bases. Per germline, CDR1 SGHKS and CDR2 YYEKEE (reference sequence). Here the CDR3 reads CASSPITGSNTGELFF. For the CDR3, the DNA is TGTGCCAGCAGCCCCATAACAGGTTCGAACACCGGGGAGCTGTTTTTT.

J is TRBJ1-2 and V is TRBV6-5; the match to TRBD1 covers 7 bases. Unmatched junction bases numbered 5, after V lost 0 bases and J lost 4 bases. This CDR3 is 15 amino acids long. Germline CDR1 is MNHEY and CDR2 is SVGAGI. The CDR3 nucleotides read TGTGCCAGCAGTTACTCGAGACAGGGAAGCTATGGCTACACCTTC. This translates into CASSYSRQGSYGYTF.

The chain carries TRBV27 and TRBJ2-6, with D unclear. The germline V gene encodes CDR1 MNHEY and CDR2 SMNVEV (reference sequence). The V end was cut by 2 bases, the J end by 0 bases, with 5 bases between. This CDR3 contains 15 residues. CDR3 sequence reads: CASSLGDSGANVLTF. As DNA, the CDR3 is TGTGCCAGCAGTTTAGGTGACTCTGGGGCCAACGTCCTGACTTTC.